This TCR beta chain was sequenced in a study of blood T cell repertoires in COVID-19. Study information: PBMCs, B-cell-depleted T cells, or T cells provided the cDNA or gDNA that made up the material.

CDR1 is MNHNY, CDR2 SVGAGI, per germline (reference sequence). Trimming at V came to 7 bases and at J to 1 base, leaving 5 bases not matched to a gene. The CDR3 consists of 15 residues. Assay: immunoSEQ multiplex PCR; the TCRdb copy retains only in-frame clones and omits some. The table has tens of thousands of clones, about 90% seen once. Input material: peripheral blood. This TCR was sampled from a human donor in a cohort sampled during active COVID-19. The chain uses TRBV6-6 and TRBJ2-1; 9 nucleotides agree with TRBD2. CDR3 sequence reads: CASKVAGVSYNEQFF. For the CDR3, the DNA is TGTGCCAGCAAAGTAGCGGGGGTTTCCTACAATGAGCAGTTCTTC.